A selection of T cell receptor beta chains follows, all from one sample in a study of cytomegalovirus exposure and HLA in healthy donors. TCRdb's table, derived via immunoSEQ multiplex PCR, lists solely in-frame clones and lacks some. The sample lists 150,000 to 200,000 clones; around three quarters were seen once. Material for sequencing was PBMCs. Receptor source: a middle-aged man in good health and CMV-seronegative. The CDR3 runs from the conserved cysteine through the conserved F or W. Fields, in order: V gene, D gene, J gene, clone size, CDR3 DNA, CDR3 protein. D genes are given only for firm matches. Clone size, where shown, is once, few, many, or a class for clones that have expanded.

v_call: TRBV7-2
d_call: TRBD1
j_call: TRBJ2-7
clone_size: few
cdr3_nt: TGTGCCAGCAGCTTAGGGACAGGGAACAACTACGAGCAGTACTTC
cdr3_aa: CASSLGTGNNYEQYF

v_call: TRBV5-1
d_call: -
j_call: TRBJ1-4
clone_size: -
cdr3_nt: TGCGCCAGCAGCTTGGTCGACAGTGTGGTCGGAAAACTGTTTTTT
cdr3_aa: CASSLVDSVVGKLFF

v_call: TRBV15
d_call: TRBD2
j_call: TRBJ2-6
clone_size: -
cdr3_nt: TGTGCCACCAGCAGAGAGGGGAGGGTTGGGGCCAACGTCCTGACTTTC
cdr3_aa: CATSREGRVGANVLTF

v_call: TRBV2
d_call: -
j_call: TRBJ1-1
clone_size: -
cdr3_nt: TGTGCCAGCAGGTCACAGCTGAACACTGAAGCTTTCTTT
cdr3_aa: CASRSQLNTEAFF

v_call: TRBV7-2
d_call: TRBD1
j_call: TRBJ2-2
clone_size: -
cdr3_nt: TGTGCCAGCAACTTAAGGAAGGGGGCGAGGACCGGGGAGCTGTTTTTT
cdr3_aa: CASNLRKGARTGELFF

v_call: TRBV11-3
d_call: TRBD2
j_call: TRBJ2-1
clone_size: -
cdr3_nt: TGTGCCAGCAGCTCCAAAGCGGGAGTCGGGGACAATGAGCAGTTCTTC
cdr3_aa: CASSSKAGVGDNEQFF

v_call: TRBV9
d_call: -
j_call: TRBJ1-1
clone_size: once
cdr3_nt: TGTGCCAGCAGCCCTCGTGGGGGGGGGAACACTGAAGCTTTCTTT
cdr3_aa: CASSPRGGGNTEAFF

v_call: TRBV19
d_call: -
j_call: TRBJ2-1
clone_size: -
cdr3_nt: TGTGCCAGTAGTATACCCACCGACAGGACAACCCGCAATGAGCAGTTCTTC
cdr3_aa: CASSIPTDRTTRNEQFF

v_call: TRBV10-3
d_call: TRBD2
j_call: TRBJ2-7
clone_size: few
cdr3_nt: TGTGCCATCAGTGTTCCAGCGGGGGGATCCTACGAGCAGTACTTC
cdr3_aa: CAISVPAGGSYEQYF

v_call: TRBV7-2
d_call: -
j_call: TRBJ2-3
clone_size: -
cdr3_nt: TGTGCCAGCAGCCCTCGGCTAGCAGGTACAGATACGCAGTATTTT
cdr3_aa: CASSPRLAGTDTQYF

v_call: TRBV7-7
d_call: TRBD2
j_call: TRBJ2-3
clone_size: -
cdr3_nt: TGTGCCAGCAGCTTACGTCTAGCGGCTAGCACAGATACGCAGTATTTT
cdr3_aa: CASSLRLAASTDTQYF

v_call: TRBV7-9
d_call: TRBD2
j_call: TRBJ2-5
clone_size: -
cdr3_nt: TGTGCCAGCAGCTTAGCTGGGTCTAGCGGGGCCGAGACCCAGTACTTC
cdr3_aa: CASSLAGSSGAETQYF

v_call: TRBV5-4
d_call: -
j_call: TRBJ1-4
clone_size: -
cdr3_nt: TGTGCCAGCAGTTCTCAGGGGTTGGCTAATGAAAAACTGTTTTTT
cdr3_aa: CASSSQGLANEKLFF

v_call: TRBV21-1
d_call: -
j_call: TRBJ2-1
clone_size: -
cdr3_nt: TGTGCCAGCAGCGCCTACAGGGGACTAGCGGGGGACAATGAGCAGTTCTTC
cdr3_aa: CASSAYRGLAGDNEQFF

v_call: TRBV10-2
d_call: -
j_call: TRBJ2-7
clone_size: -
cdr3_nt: TGCGCCAGCAGTGATAACAGGTTCTACGAGCAGTACTTC
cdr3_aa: CASSDNRFYEQYF

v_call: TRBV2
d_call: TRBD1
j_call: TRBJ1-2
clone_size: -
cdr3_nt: TGTGCCAGCACCTGGACAGGGGGCGGGTATGGCTACACCTTC
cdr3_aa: CASTWTGGGYGYTF

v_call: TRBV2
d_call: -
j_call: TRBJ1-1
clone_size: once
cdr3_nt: TGTGCCAGCGGACCGGATATCGTGGGAGGACCTTTCTTT
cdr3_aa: CASGPDIVGGPFF

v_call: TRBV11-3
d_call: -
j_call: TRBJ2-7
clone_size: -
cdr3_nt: TGTGCCAGCAGCTTAGACAGGAGGAACTACGAGCAGTACTTC
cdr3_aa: CASSLDRRNYEQYF

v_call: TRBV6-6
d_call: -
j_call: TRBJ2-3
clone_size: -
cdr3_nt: TGTGCCAGCAGACTCGGGAGCACAGATACGCAGTATTTT
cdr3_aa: CASRLGSTDTQYF

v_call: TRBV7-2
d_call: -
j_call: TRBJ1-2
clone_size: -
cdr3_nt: TGTGCCAGCAGCTCACTGGGGGGGGTGCGTGGCTACACCTTC
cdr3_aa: CASSSLGGVRGYTF

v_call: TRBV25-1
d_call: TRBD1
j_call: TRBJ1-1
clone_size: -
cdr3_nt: TGTGCCAGCAGTCCGGACAGGGGGAACACTGAAGCTTTCTTT
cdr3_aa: CASSPDRGNTEAFF

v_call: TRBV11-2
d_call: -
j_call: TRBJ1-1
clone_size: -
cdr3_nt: TGTGCCAGCAGCCCCGAGGGCGCGAGGGTGAACACTGAAGCTTTCTTT
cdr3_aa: CASSPEGARVNTEAFF

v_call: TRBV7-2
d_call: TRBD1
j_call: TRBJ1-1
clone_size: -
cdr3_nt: TGTGCCAGCAGCGTGGACAGGGGGAACACTGAAGCTTTCTTT
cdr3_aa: CASSVDRGNTEAFF

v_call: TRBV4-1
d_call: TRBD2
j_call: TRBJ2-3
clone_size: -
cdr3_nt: TGCGCCAGCAGCCAAGGCTCGGGACTAGCGGGGTCCACAGATACGCAGTATTTT
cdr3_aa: CASSQGSGLAGSTDTQYF

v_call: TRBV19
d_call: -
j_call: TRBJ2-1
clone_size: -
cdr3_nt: TGTGCCAGTAGTTTACAGATACCCTACAATGAGCAGTTCTTC
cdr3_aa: CASSLQIPYNEQFF

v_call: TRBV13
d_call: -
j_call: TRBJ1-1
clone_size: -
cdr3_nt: TGTGCCAGCAGCTTCACAGGGTCTTACACTGAAGCTTTCTTT
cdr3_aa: CASSFTGSYTEAFF